This T cell receptor (beta chain) was sequenced for a study of T cell changes during pregnancy in multiple sclerosis. This CDR3 spans 16 amino acids. Germline V CDR1 and CDR2: SNHLY, FYNNEI. Trimming took 4 bases from V and 3 from J; bases not matched to a gene: 9. Sequencing was performed with immunoSEQ multiplex PCR; in TCRdb, only in-frame clones are kept and a portion is missing. The repertoire holds about 80,000 clones, with 70% to 90% as singletons. The chain uses TRBV2 and TRBJ2-5; 9 bases agree with TRBD2. This TCR was recovered from a female donor with multiple sclerosis, enrolled in a pregnancy study. Specimen: peripheral blood, collected before pregnancy. The CDR3 loop reads CASSGVDSGGKETQYF. The CDR3 region has the DNA TGTGCCAGCAGTGGGGTTGACAGCGGGGGGAAAGAGACCCAGTACTTC.